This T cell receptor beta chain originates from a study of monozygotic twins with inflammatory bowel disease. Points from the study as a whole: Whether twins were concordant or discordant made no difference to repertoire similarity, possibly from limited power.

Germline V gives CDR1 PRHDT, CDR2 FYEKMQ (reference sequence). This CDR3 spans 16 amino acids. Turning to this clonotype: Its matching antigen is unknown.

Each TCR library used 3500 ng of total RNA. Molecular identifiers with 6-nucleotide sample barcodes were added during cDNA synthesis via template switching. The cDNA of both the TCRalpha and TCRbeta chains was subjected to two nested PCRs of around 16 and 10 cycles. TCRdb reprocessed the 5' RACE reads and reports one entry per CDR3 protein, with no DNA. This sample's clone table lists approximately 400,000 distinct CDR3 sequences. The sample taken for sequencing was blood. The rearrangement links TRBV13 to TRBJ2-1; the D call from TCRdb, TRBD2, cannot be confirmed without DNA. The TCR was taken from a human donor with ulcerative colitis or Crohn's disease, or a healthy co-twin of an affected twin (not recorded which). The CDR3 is CANSPSWGATYNEQFF.